This T cell receptor (beta chain) emerged from a study of molecular identifiers for immune sequencing clone quantification. Study results and limitations: Clonotypes surpassing 20 RNA copies contained over 97% of effector molecules, versus under 1% in naive cells.

Regarding this clonotype: Its specificity is not known.

TCRdb fed the PCR reads into MiXCR, producing one record per CDR3 protein. Of just under 650,000 distinct CDR3 sequences listed, roughly 21% are singletons. Sorting was used to obtain naive CD8 T cells (CD8+CD4-CCR7+CD45RA+). Trimming removed 1 base at V and 5 bases at J, with 9 bases between. CDR1 and CDR2 (germline): SGHTA, FQGTGA. CDR3 length equals 14 residues. What was sequenced was naive CD8+ T cells from blood, with Jurkat cell RNA spiked in. Subset in this sample: FACS-sorted CD8+CD4-CCR7+CD45RA+ naive T cells. This chain links TRBV7-3 with TRBJ2-1; D is perhaps TRBD2 (5 bases). The TCR originated in a human donor in good health. Some libraries in this study had Jurkat cell RNA spiked in. CDR3 loop: CASSLKGSDNEQFF. The CDR3 DNA reads as TGTGCCAGCAGCTTAAAAGGGAGTGACAATGAGCAGTTCTTC.